These 2 T cell receptor beta chains were sequenced from one sample in a study of blood T cell repertoires in COVID-19. Only in-frame clones appear in the TCRdb table, and some are missing; sequencing was by immunoSEQ multiplex PCR. Found here are around 310,000 clones, over 85% of them singletons; the top ten hold roughly a tenth. What was sequenced was PBMCs or T cells enriched from blood (not recorded which). These receptors were taken from a woman in her 30s who had recovered from COVID-19.

The chain employs TRBV7-9 and TRBJ1-4; TRBD1 might be the D (5 bases). Germline V gene sequence: CDR1 SEHNR, CDR2 FQNEAQ (reference sequence). The CDR3 spans 16 residues. Trimming cost V 1 base and J 5 bases, with 14 bases left between them. CDR3 sequence: CASSLGGDRPNEKLFF. In DNA, the CDR3 is TGTGCCAGCAGCTTAGGGGGGGATCGGCCAAATGAAAAACTGTTTTTT.

The chain combines TRBV5-1 with TRBJ2-1; 11 bases agree with TRBD2. Looked up from germline, CDR1 is SGHRS and CDR2 is YFSETQ. Trimming cost V 0 bases and J 6 bases; bases outside gene matches: 2. This CDR3 is 15 amino acids long. CDR3 DNA: TGCGCCAGCAGCTTGGGCACTAGCGGGAGCAATGAGCAGTTCTTC. Translation gives CASSLGTSGSNEQFF.